This entry features one T cell receptor (beta chain) sequence. Its antigen is still unknown. The data were taken from a study of beta chain features in type 1 diabetes. The germline CDR1 and CDR2 sequences are KGHSH and LQKENI. This CDR3 is 14 amino acids long. Between the trimmed V and J ends, which lost 6 bases and 3 bases, there was a span of 12 bases. The entirety of the isolated RNA underwent reverse transcription, so expressed TCRB transcripts were sequenced. TCRdb's table, derived via immunoSEQ multiplex PCR, lists solely in-frame clones and lacks some. Among 330,000 or so clones listed, roughly an eighth were seen once. Notes on the study in general: Shortening of TCRB CDR3s, moderate but significant, appeared in all four CD4+ subsets of Type 1 diabetes patients.

The rearrangement links TRBV18 to TRBJ1-5, with TRBD1 as a possible D gene (5 bases). This receptor was obtained from a woman between 18 and 29 years old with type 1 diabetes. Sequenced: naive CD4+ T cells from blood. The CDR3 DNA sequence: TGTGCCAGCTCTCCGGGACTCTACAATCAGCCCCAGCATTTT. This codes for CASSPGLYNQPQHF.